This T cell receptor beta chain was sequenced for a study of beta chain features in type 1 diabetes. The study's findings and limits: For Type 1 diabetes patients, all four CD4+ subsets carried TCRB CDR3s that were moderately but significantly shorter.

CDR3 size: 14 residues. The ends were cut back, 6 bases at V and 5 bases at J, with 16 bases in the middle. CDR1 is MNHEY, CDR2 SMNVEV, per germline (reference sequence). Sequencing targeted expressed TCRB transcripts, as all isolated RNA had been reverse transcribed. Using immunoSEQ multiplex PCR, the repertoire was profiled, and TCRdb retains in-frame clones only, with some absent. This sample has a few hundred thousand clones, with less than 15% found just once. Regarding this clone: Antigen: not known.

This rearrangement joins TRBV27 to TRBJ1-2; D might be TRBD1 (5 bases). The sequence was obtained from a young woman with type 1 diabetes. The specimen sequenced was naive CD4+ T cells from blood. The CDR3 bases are TGTGCCAGCAGGAAAGGGGTTTTGGAGTATGGCTACACCTTC. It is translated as CASRKGVLEYGYTF.